The rows below give T cell receptor beta chains drawn from one sample of a study of vaccination effects on CD4 cells after COVID-19. Which antigens these TCRs recognize remains unknown. Clones were sequenced by immunoSEQ multiplex PCR, and TCRdb holds only the in-frame ones, with some missing. The profile shows tens of thousands of clones, approximately 67% of them singletons. This specimen consisted of CD4+ T cells from PBMCs cultured without peptide, obtained before COVID-19 vaccination. The receptors stem from a human donor who received a COVID-19 vaccine. The CDR3 runs from the conserved cysteine through the conserved F or W. D genes are given only for firm matches. Rows may omit the clone size; those that give it use once, few, many or a size class.

d_call: NA; v_call: TRBV7-9; j_call: TRBJ1-2; clone_size: once; cdr3_aa: CASSLALRGLNYGYTF; cdr3_nt: TGTGCCAGCAGCTTAGCGCTACGGGGGCTTAACTATGGCTACACCTTC
d_call: NA; v_call: TRBV27; j_call: TRBJ1-5; clone_size: few; cdr3_aa: CASSAWGGSQPQHF; cdr3_nt: TGTGCCAGCAGTGCCTGGGGGGGGAGTCAGCCCCAGCATTTT
d_call: NA; v_call: TRBV12-5; j_call: TRBJ1-2; clone_size: few; cdr3_aa: CASGYRDMGRSNYGYTF; cdr3_nt: TGTGCTAGTGGTTATCGGGACATGGGAAGGTCGAACTATGGCTACACCTTC
d_call: NA; v_call: TRBV3-1/TRBV3-2; j_call: TRBJ1-3; clone_size: NA; cdr3_aa: CASSPVAGTRSGNTIYF; cdr3_nt: TGTGCCAGCAGCCCCGTAGCGGGGACGCGCTCTGGAAACACCATATATTTT
d_call: TRBD2; v_call: TRBV4-1; j_call: TRBJ2-1; clone_size: NA; cdr3_aa: CASSQVGRGGPGNEQFF; cdr3_nt: TGCGCCAGCAGCCAAGTAGGGCGGGGGGGCCCCGGGAATGAGCAGTTCTTC
d_call: NA; v_call: TRBV10-3; j_call: TRBJ1-2; clone_size: NA; cdr3_aa: CAINQDRNYGYTF; cdr3_nt: TGTGCCATCAACCAGGACAGAAACTATGGCTACACCTTC
d_call: NA; v_call: TRBV19; j_call: TRBJ2-7; clone_size: NA; cdr3_aa: CASSILGPPYEQYF; cdr3_nt: TGTGCCAGTAGTATCTTGGGGCCCCCCTACGAGCAGTACTTC
d_call: TRBD1; v_call: TRBV5-1; j_call: TRBJ1-2; clone_size: NA; cdr3_aa: CASSSGTGNYGYTF; cdr3_nt: TGCGCCAGCAGCTCAGGGACAGGGAACTATGGCTACACCTTC
d_call: NA; v_call: TRBV3-1/TRBV3-2; j_call: TRBJ2-7; clone_size: NA; cdr3_aa: CASSQEGREQYF; cdr3_nt: TGTGCCAGCAGCCAAGAGGGTCGGGAGCAGTACTTC
d_call: NA; v_call: TRBV18; j_call: TRBJ2-3; clone_size: NA; cdr3_aa: CASSPSSSAVDTQYF; cdr3_nt: TGTGCCAGCTCACCAAGCTCCTCCGCGGTCGATACGCAGTATTTT
d_call: TRBD2; v_call: TRBV7-6; j_call: TRBJ2-1; clone_size: NA; cdr3_aa: CASSPQTSGLSYNEQFF; cdr3_nt: TGTGCCAGCAGCCCTCAAACTAGCGGCCTCTCCTACAATGAGCAGTTCTTC
d_call: NA; v_call: TRBV5-1; j_call: TRBJ1-1; clone_size: NA; cdr3_aa: CASSLAGGGTEAFF; cdr3_nt: TGCGCCAGCAGCTTGGCTGGGGGGGGGACTGAAGCTTTCTTT
d_call: TRBD2; v_call: TRBV14; j_call: TRBJ2-5; clone_size: once; cdr3_aa: CASSLRAGVGKETQYF; cdr3_nt: TGTGCCAGCAGCTTAAGAGCGGGAGTAGGGAAAGAGACCCAGTACTTC
d_call: TRBD1; v_call: TRBV6-5; j_call: TRBJ2-7; clone_size: NA; cdr3_aa: CASSSRQGGYEQYF; cdr3_nt: TGTGCCAGCAGTTCCAGACAGGGGGGTTACGAGCAGTACTTC
d_call: NA; v_call: TRBV18; j_call: TRBJ1-3; clone_size: NA; cdr3_aa: CASSPPSAKGGNTIYF; cdr3_nt: TGTGCCAGCTCACCACCCTCTGCAAAGGGTGGAAACACCATATATTTT
d_call: TRBD1; v_call: TRBV24-1; j_call: TRBJ1-5; clone_size: few; cdr3_aa: CATGTGNQPQHF; cdr3_nt: TGTGCCACAGGGACAGGCAATCAGCCCCAGCATTTT
d_call: NA; v_call: TRBV6-5; j_call: TRBJ2-1; clone_size: few; cdr3_aa: CASKVSNSYNEQFF; cdr3_nt: TGTGCCAGCAAAGTGTCCAATTCCTACAATGAGCAGTTCTTC
d_call: NA; v_call: TRBV2; j_call: TRBJ1-4; clone_size: few; cdr3_aa: CASSEGIRNEKLFF; cdr3_nt: TGTGCCAGCAGTGAAGGGATCCGGAACGAAAAACTGTTTTTT
d_call: TRBD1; v_call: TRBV18; j_call: TRBJ1-1; clone_size: NA; cdr3_aa: CASSPQTGEAFF; cdr3_nt: TGTGCCAGCTCACCACAGACAGGGGAGGCTTTCTTT
d_call: NA; v_call: TRBV5-1; j_call: TRBJ1-2; clone_size: NA; cdr3_aa: CASSLDSAFNYGYTF; cdr3_nt: TGCGCCAGCAGCTTGGACAGCGCATTTAACTATGGCTACACCTTC
d_call: NA; v_call: TRBV10-2; j_call: TRBJ2-4; clone_size: NA; cdr3_aa: CASSEKVGRNIQYF; cdr3_nt: TGCGCCAGCAGTGAGAAGGTGGGTCGAAACATTCAGTACTTC
d_call: NA; v_call: TRBV14; j_call: TRBJ1-2; clone_size: NA; cdr3_aa: CASSQRTYGYTF; cdr3_nt: TGTGCCAGCAGCCAGAGGACCTATGGCTACACCTTC
d_call: NA; v_call: TRBV21-1; j_call: TRBJ1-4; clone_size: NA; cdr3_aa: CASRISRVFLEHYNEKLFF; cdr3_nt: TGTGCCAGCAGAATATCCAGGGTTTTCCTGGAGCACTATAATGAAAAACTGTTTTTT
d_call: NA; v_call: TRBV6-5; j_call: TRBJ1-4; clone_size: NA; cdr3_aa: CASGRIGSPEKLFF; cdr3_nt: TGTGCCAGCGGCCGTATAGGCTCTCCGGAAAAACTGTTTTTT
d_call: TRBD1; v_call: TRBV11-3; j_call: TRBJ1-1; clone_size: NA; cdr3_aa: CASSPTGGEAFF; cdr3_nt: TGTGCCAGCAGTCCGACAGGGGGCGAAGCTTTCTTT
d_call: NA; v_call: TRBV10-3; j_call: TRBJ1-5; clone_size: NA; cdr3_aa: CAISGAVEQPQHF; cdr3_nt: TGTGCCATCAGTGGGGCAGTTGAGCAGCCCCAGCATTTT
d_call: NA; v_call: TRBV5-6; j_call: TRBJ1-1; clone_size: few; cdr3_aa: CASSLTGTAFF; cdr3_nt: TGTGCCAGCAGCTTAACAGGGACGGCTTTCTTT
d_call: NA; v_call: TRBV7-9; j_call: TRBJ2-7; clone_size: NA; cdr3_aa: CASSLVGAYEQYF; cdr3_nt: TGTGCCAGCAGCTTAGTCGGGGCCTACGAGCAGTACTTC
d_call: TRBD1; v_call: TRBV24-1; j_call: TRBJ2-5; clone_size: NA; cdr3_aa: CATSDSGTGGETQYF; cdr3_nt: TGTGCCACCAGTGATTCAGGGACAGGGGGCGAGACCCAGTACTTC
d_call: NA; v_call: TRBV6-5; j_call: TRBJ2-1; clone_size: NA; cdr3_aa: CASSQDESSYNEQFF; cdr3_nt: TGTGCCAGCAGCCAGGACGAGAGCTCCTACAATGAGCAGTTCTTC
d_call: TRBD1; v_call: TRBV7-2; j_call: TRBJ2-2; clone_size: NA; cdr3_aa: CASSFGQEAGELFF; cdr3_nt: TGTGCCAGCAGCTTTGGACAGGAAGCCGGGGAGCTGTTTTTT
d_call: TRBD2; v_call: TRBV20-1; j_call: TRBJ2-1; clone_size: NA; cdr3_aa: CSARGSSGQFF; cdr3_nt: TGCAGTGCTAGAGGGTCTAGCGGTCAGTTCTTC
d_call: NA; v_call: TRBV7-9; j_call: TRBJ2-1; clone_size: NA; cdr3_aa: CASSFLQGGGNEQFF; cdr3_nt: TGTGCCAGCAGCTTTCTGCAGGGGGGGGGCAATGAGCAGTTCTTC
d_call: NA; v_call: TRBV7-9; j_call: TRBJ1-2; clone_size: NA; cdr3_aa: CASSEQGINGYTF; cdr3_nt: TGTGCCAGCAGCGAACAGGGAATCAATGGCTACACCTTC
d_call: TRBD1; v_call: TRBV18; j_call: TRBJ1-3; clone_size: NA; cdr3_aa: CASSPRDRFSGNTIYF; cdr3_nt: TGTGCCAGCTCACCCCGGGACAGGTTCTCTGGAAACACCATATATTTT
d_call: TRBD1; v_call: TRBV5-4; j_call: TRBJ2-7; clone_size: NA; cdr3_aa: CASSEGTANYEQYF; cdr3_nt: TGTGCCAGCAGCGAGGGGACAGCAAACTACGAGCAGTACTTC
d_call: NA; v_call: TRBV6-5; j_call: TRBJ2-7; clone_size: NA; cdr3_aa: CASSLAKPYEQYF; cdr3_nt: TGTGCCAGCAGTTTAGCGAAGCCCTACGAGCAGTACTTC
d_call: NA; v_call: TRBV6-5; j_call: TRBJ1-2; clone_size: few; cdr3_aa: CASSQQGVSYGYTF; cdr3_nt: TGTGCCAGCAGTCAACAGGGAGTCAGCTATGGCTACACCTTC
d_call: TRBD1; v_call: TRBV6-5; j_call: TRBJ2-7; clone_size: NA; cdr3_aa: CASRLDRAGNEQYF; cdr3_nt: TGTGCCAGCAGATTGGACAGGGCGGGGAACGAGCAGTACTTC
d_call: TRBD1; v_call: TRBV7-8; j_call: TRBJ1-5; clone_size: few; cdr3_aa: CASSLGQGFSPQHF; cdr3_nt: TGTGCCAGCAGCCTAGGACAGGGGTTTTCGCCCCAGCATTTT
d_call: TRBD1; v_call: TRBV5-6; j_call: TRBJ2-5; clone_size: NA; cdr3_aa: CASSRQGAGETQYF; cdr3_nt: TGTGCCAGCAGTAGACAGGGGGCGGGGGAGACCCAGTACTTC
d_call: TRBD1; v_call: TRBV3-1/TRBV3-2; j_call: TRBJ1-5; clone_size: NA; cdr3_aa: CASSQAAGGQPQHF; cdr3_nt: TGTGCCAGCAGCCAAGCGGCAGGGGGCCAGCCCCAGCATTTT
d_call: NA; v_call: TRBV5-1; j_call: TRBJ1-3; clone_size: few; cdr3_aa: CASSLGQLNSGNTIYF; cdr3_nt: TGCGCCAGCAGCTTAGGACAGCTAAATAGTGGAAACACCATATATTTT
d_call: TRBD2; v_call: TRBV6-5; j_call: TRBJ2-3; clone_size: NA; cdr3_aa: CASSSTGLAGVNTQYF; cdr3_nt: TGTGCCAGCAGTTCGACAGGCCTAGCGGGAGTTAATACGCAGTATTTT
d_call: NA; v_call: TRBV3-1/TRBV3-2; j_call: TRBJ1-4; clone_size: NA; cdr3_aa: CASSQVGFEKLFF; cdr3_nt: TGTGCCAGCAGCCAAGTGGGCTTTGAAAAACTGTTTTTT
d_call: TRBD2; v_call: TRBV5-1; j_call: TRBJ2-5; clone_size: NA; cdr3_aa: CASSLGTSGSGVQETQYF; cdr3_nt: TGCGCCAGCAGCCTAGGGACTAGCGGGAGTGGAGTCCAAGAGACCCAGTACTTC
d_call: NA; v_call: TRBV3-1/TRBV3-2; j_call: TRBJ2-2; clone_size: NA; cdr3_aa: CASRESYGTGELFF; cdr3_nt: TGTGCCAGCAGGGAGAGCTACGGGACCGGGGAGCTGTTTTTT
d_call: NA; v_call: TRBV5-4; j_call: TRBJ2-2; clone_size: NA; cdr3_aa: CASSLDTGELFF; cdr3_nt: TGTGCCAGCAGCTTGGACACCGGGGAGCTGTTTTTT
d_call: TRBD2; v_call: TRBV5-1; j_call: TRBJ2-1; clone_size: few; cdr3_aa: CASSFTSGGYNEQFF; cdr3_nt: TGCGCCAGCAGCTTTACTAGCGGGGGGTACAATGAGCAGTTCTTC
d_call: NA; v_call: TRBV11-2; j_call: TRBJ2-7; clone_size: once; cdr3_aa: CASSPPAGPYEQYF; cdr3_nt: TGTGCCAGCAGCCCCCCTGCGGGACCCTACGAGCAGTACTTC
d_call: TRBD1; v_call: TRBV18; j_call: TRBJ2-2; clone_size: NA; cdr3_aa: CASSPGTGGIGELFF; cdr3_nt: TGTGCCAGCTCACCCGGGACAGGGGGCATCGGGGAGCTGTTTTTT
d_call: NA; v_call: TRBV10-3; j_call: TRBJ1-3; clone_size: NA; cdr3_aa: CAISEQAPGNTIYF; cdr3_nt: TGTGCCATCAGTGAACAGGCTCCTGGAAACACCATATATTTT
d_call: NA; v_call: TRBV6-5; j_call: TRBJ1-5; clone_size: few; cdr3_aa: CASSYAQTVQPQHF; cdr3_nt: TGTGCCAGCAGTTACGCCCAGACGGTCCAGCCCCAGCATTTT